Shown below are 17 T cell receptor beta chains from a single sample sequenced in a study of blood T cell repertoires in COVID-19. The method was immunoSEQ multiplex PCR; TCRdb's version includes in-frame clones alone and lacks a portion of them. This sample has fewer than 350,000 clones, with about nine tenths found just once. Material: PBMCs or T cells enriched from blood (not recorded which). These receptors originate from a woman aged 25 to 45 who had been exposed to COVID-19.

The table lists this clone with a count of one. The gene calls are TRBV19 and TRBJ1-5; D might be TRBD1 (5 bases). This CDR3 is 12 amino acids long. Trimming stripped 7 bases from V and 4 bases from J, with 8 bases between. CDR1 LNHDA and CDR2 SQIVND come from the germline V gene (reference sequence). This CDR3 reads CASNRGNQPQHF. CDR3 coding DNA: TGTGCCAGTAATAGGGGAAATCAGCCCCAGCATTTT.

The rearrangement links TRBV7-9 to TRBJ2-7; D might be TRBD2 (5 bases). CDR1 is SEHNR, CDR2 FQNEAQ, per germline (reference sequence). Trimming left V 4 bases short and J 0 bases short, with 10 bases between. This CDR3 has 14 amino acids. CDR3 amino acids: CASSSPSFSYEQYF. CDR3 coding DNA: TGTGCCAGCAGCTCCCCTAGCTTCTCCTACGAGCAGTACTTC.

The chain uses TRBV3-1 (or the pseudogene TRBV3-2) and TRBJ1-2; TRBD1 matches 7 bases. Germline V gives CDR1 LGHDT, CDR2 YNNKEL (reference sequence). The CDR3 has 15 amino acids. The trim removed 7 bases at V and 5 bases at J, leaving 13 bases unmatched. CDR3 region: CASTPQRDREYGYTF. The CDR3 bases are TGTGCCAGCACCCCTCAGAGAGACAGGGAGTATGGCTACACCTTC.

The J gene is TRBJ2-5, the V gene TRBV28, with 10 positions matching TRBD1. The CDR3 loop spans 14 amino acids. The V gene end was trimmed by 10 bases and the J gene end by 5 bases; junction bases not matched to a gene: 10. CDR1 is MDHEN and CDR2 is SYDVKM in the germline V gene. CDR3 loop: CATRTGGSAETQYF. The CDR3 bases are TGTGCCACCCGGACAGGGGGTAGCGCGGAGACCCAGTACTTC.

The CDR3 DNA reads TGTGCCAGCAGCTCGCAGGGGGATCAGCCCCAGCATTTT. Its translation: CASSSQGDQPQHF. This chain links TRBV7-9 with TRBJ1-5; 7 nucleotides line up with TRBD1. The CDR3 consists of 13 residues. The junction had 2 bases not matched to a gene; V was cut back by 4 bases and J by 5 bases. CDR1 SEHNR and CDR2 FQNEAQ come from the germline V gene (reference sequence).

This clone was detected only a few times. The chain has TRBV6-5 and TRBJ2-1; 7 bases fit TRBD2. Germline CDR1 MNHEY, CDR2 SVGAGI. This CDR3 region has 16 residues. Trimming at V came to 4 bases and at J to 8 bases, leaving 14 bases not matched to a gene. CDR3 sequence (DNA): TGTGCCAGCAGTTTCCTAGCGGTACCGACTTCGTATGAGCAGTTCTTC. This codes for CASSFLAVPTSYEQFF.

This clone appeared a single time. V usage is TRBV19 and J usage is TRBJ2-2; TRBD2 aligns across 7 bases. Per the germline V gene, CDR1 is LNHDA and CDR2 is SQIVND (reference sequence). The CDR3 runs to 16 residues. V shed 1 base, J shed 3 bases, and the junction held 5 bases outside the gene matches. DNA for the CDR3: TGTGCCAGTAGTATAGGCGGGACTACCCACACCGGGGAGCTGTTTTTT. Translating gives CASSIGGTTHTGELFF.

V usage is TRBV12-2 and J usage is TRBJ1-5; no DNA check was done on the table's D call, TRBD1. TRBV12-2 is designated a pseudogene. There are 16 residues in the CDR3. The CDR3 sequence: CASRPRDRGGLQPQHF. Written as DNA, the CDR3 is TGTGCAAGTCGCCCCCGGGACAGGGGTGGCTTGCAGCCCCAGCATTTT.

The gene calls are TRBV28 and TRBJ1-3; the D gene is possibly TRBD1 (6 bases). The CDR3 runs 17 residues. V lost 1 base and J 0 bases, leaving 13 bases between the germline ends. Germline V CDR1 and CDR2: MDHEN, SYDVKM. CDR3 in amino acids: CASSLSAGARSGNTIYF. The CDR3 nucleotides are TGTGCCAGCAGTTTATCCGCGGGGGCCCGCTCTGGAAACACCATATATTTT. The full variable domain, completed using reference TRBV28 and TRBJ1-3, is DVKVTQSSRYLVKRTGEKVFLECVQDMDHENMFWYRQDPGLGLRLIYFSYDVKMKEKGDIPEGYSVSREKKERFSLILESASTNQTSMYLCASSLSAGARSGNTIYFGEGSWLTVV.

The chain uses TRBV18 and TRBJ2-7; 7 bases are a match to TRBD2. With V trimmed by 2 bases and J by 3 bases, 4 bases remained unmatched. The germline CDR1 and CDR2 sequences are KGHSH and LQKENI. The CDR3 loop spans 14 amino acids. The CDR3 loop reads CASSPGRESYEQYF. The CDR3 coding sequence is TGTGCCAGCTCACCAGGGCGGGAGAGCTACGAGCAGTACTTC.

This chain connects TRBV27 to TRBJ2-1, with 11 nucleotides matching TRBD2. Trimming cost V 5 bases and J 8 bases; bases outside gene matches: 17. CDR3 length equals 18 residues. Germline assignment: CDR1 MNHEY and CDR2 SMNVEV (reference sequence). The CDR3 DNA follows: TGTGCCAGCAGTGCCCTTCCCTCCACTAGCGGGAGTTTCGATGAGCAGTTCTTC. Encoded protein: CASSALPSTSGSFDEQFF.

The CDR3 sequence: CASSDQGNYSPLHF. CDR3 bases: TGTGCCAGCAGTGATCAGGGTAACTATTCACCCCTCCACTTT. The chain recombines TRBV6-1 with TRBJ1-6; maybe TRBD1 (5 bases). V lost 3 bases to trimming and J lost 8 bases, with 11 bases between them. Per the germline V gene, CDR1 is MNHNS and CDR2 is SASEGT. CDR3 size: 14 residues.

The chain joins TRBV18 to TRBJ2-7; 8 bases align to TRBD1. V was pared by 2 bases and J by 5 bases, with 8 bases of the junction left unmatched. The CDR3 has 15 amino acids. Germline values: CDR1 KGHSH, CDR2 LQKENI. The CDR3 nucleotides are TGTGCCAGCTCACCAAAAGGACAGGGAGGCAACGAGCAGTACTTC. This codes for CASSPKGQGGNEQYF.

The CDR3 DNA reads TGTGCCAGCAGTTTTCAGGCTCCCTACGAGCAGTACTTC. Translated: CASSFQAPYEQYF. The genes are TRBV27 and TRBJ2-7; D remains ambiguous. Deletions cut 3 bases from V and 2 bases from J, with 8 bases between. The CDR3 has 13 residues. The germline gives CDR1 MNHEY, CDR2 SMNVEV (reference sequence).

This clone turned up a few times. The chain carries TRBV10-2 and TRBJ2-7, with 9 bases identical to TRBD2. The V gene's germline CDR1 is WSHSY and CDR2 SAAADI. This CDR3 spans 16 amino acids. V shed 5 bases and J 6 bases; nucleotides not matched to a gene: 14. The CDR3 nucleotides read TGCGCCAGCAGTCCTCGGGGTGGTAGCGGGAGAGGCGAGCAGTACTTC. It codes for CASSPRGGSGRGEQYF.

The chain couples TRBV2 to TRBJ2-7; D is unclear. The ends were cut back, 4 bases at V and 0 bases at J, with 7 bases in the middle. The CDR3 has 13 residues. Germline loops: CDR1 SNHLY, CDR2 FYNNEI. CDR3 amino acids: CASSVPDSYEQYF. The DNA of the CDR3 is TGTGCCAGCAGTGTGCCAGACTCCTACGAGCAGTACTTC.

CDR3 bases: TGCAGCGTTACAGCGGACCGCCTGCAGTTCTTC. This sequence encodes CSVTADRLQFF. The chain links TRBV29-1 to TRBJ2-1, with D possibly matching TRBD2 (5 bases). Trimming stripped 5 bases from V and 12 bases from J, with 14 bases between. This CDR3 spans 11 amino acids. Germline V lookup: CDR1 SQVTM, CDR2 ANQGSEA.